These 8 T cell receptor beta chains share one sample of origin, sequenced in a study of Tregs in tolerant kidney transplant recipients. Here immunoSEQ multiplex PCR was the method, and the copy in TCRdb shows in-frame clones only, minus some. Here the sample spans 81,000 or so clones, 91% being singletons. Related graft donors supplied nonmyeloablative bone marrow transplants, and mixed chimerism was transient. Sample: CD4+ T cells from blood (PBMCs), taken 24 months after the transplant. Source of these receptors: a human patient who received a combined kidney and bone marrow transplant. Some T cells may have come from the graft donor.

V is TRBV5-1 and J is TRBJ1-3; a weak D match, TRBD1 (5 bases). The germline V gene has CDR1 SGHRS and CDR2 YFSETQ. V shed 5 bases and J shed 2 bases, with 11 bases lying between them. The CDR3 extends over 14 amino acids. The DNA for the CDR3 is TGCGCCAGCAGTCCCGCAGGGACTGGAAACACCATATATTTT. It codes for CASSPAGTGNTIYF. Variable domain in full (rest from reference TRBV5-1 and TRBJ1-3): KAGVTQTPRYLIKTRGQQVTLSCSPISGHRSVSWYQQTPGQGLQFLFEYFSETQRNKGNFPGRFSGRQFSNSRSEMNVSTLELGDSALYLCASSPAGTGNTIYFGEGSWLTVV.

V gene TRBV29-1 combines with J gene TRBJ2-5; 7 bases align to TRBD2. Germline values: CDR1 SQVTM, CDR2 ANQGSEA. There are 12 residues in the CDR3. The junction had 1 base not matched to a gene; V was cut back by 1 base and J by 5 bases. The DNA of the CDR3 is TGCAGCGTTGAAGCGGGAGGTGAGACCCAGTACTTC. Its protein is CSVEAGGETQYF.

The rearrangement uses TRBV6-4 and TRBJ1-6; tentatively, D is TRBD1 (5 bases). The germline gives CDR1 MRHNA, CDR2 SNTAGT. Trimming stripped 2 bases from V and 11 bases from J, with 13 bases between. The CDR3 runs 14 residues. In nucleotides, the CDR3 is TGTGCCAGCAGTGACCCTCCAGGGTCGACACCCCTCCACTTT. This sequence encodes CASSDPPGSTPLHF.

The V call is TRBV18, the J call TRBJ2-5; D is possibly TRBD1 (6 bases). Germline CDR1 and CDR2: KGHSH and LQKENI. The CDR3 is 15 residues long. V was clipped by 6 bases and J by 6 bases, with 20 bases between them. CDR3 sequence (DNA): TGTGCCAGCTCCTGGCGAGAAGGACAGCGAAAGACCCAGTACTTC. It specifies CASSWREGQRKTQYF.

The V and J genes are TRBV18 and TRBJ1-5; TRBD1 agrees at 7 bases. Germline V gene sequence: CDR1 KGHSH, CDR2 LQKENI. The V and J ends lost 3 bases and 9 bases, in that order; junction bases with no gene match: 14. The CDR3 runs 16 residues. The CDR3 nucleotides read TGTGCCAGCTCACCTCCGGGACAGCCCCAATCATGGCCCCAGCATTTT. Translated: CASSPPGQPQSWPQHF.

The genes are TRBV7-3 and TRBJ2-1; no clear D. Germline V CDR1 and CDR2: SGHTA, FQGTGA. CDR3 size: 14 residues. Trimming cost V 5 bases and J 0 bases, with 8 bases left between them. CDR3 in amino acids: CASSLRGSYNEQFF. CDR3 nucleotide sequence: TGTGCCAGCAGCCTAAGAGGCTCCTACAATGAGCAGTTCTTC.

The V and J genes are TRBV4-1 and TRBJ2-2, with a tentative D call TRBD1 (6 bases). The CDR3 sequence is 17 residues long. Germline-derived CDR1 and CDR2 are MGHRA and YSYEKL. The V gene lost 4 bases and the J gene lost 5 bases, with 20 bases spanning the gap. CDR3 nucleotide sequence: TGCGCCAGCAGCCGCATACCCGGCACAGGGAGTACCGGGGAGCTGTTTTTT. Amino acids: CASSRIPGTGSTGELFF.

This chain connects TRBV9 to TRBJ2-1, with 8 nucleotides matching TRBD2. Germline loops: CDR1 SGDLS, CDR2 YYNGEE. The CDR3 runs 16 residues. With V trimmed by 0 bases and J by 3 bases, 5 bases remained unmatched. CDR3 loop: CASSVGKAGDYNEQFF. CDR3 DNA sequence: TGTGCCAGCAGCGTAGGGAAAGCGGGGGACTACAATGAGCAGTTCTTC.